The sequence of this TCR beta chain was determined in a study of TIL therapy for anti-PD-1-resistant metastatic lung cancer. Notes on the study in general: Infused TIL clonotypes partially replaced the baseline blood repertoire, then decayed over months.

This was the immunoSEQ v3 assay. Generated by immunoSEQ multiplex PCR, the TCRdb table keeps only in-frame clones and is missing some. Of 25,000 to 35,000 clones listed, about 79% are singletons. The CDR3 runs 14 residues. With 5 bases clipped from V and 8 bases from J, the junction kept 11 bases outside the gene matches. Germline values: CDR1 MNHNY, CDR2 SVGAGI (reference sequence). Turning to this clone: Its antigen is unknown.

Time point noted: pre-treatment sample, taken before nivolumab and TIL therapy. The input for sequencing was blood, taken at baseline. The receptor was isolated from a woman between 30 and 79 years old with non-small cell lung cancer. This chain connects TRBV6-6 to TRBJ1-1; 7 bases map to TRBD1. CDR3 sequence reads: CASSQPSGGNEAFF. The CDR3 region has the DNA TGTGCCAGCAGTCAACCCTCAGGGGGTAACGAAGCTTTCTTT.